A selection of T cell receptor beta chains follows, all from one sample in a study of CD8+ T cells in alopecia areata. TCRdb's table, derived via immunoSEQ multiplex PCR, lists solely in-frame clones and lacks some. This sample has 110,000 or so clones, with less than 70% found just once. The sample was CD4+ T cells sorted from blood. The receptor source for this set is a human donor in good health. Each CDR3 is given with its conserved first and last residue. The D gene is left open where the match is weak. Rows give clone size only sometimes, using once, few, many, or a class for an expanded clone.

>-|TRBJ1-2|TRBV6-5|few
CASSTNRRNGYTF
TGTGCCAGCAGTACCAACAGGAGAAATGGCTACACCTTC
>TRBD1|TRBJ1-1|TRBV30|-
CAWNGPRTGEAEAFF
TGTGCCTGGAACGGGCCGAGGACAGGGGAGGCCGAAGCTTTCTTT
>TRBD1|TRBJ2-5|TRBV14|once
CASSAGQGWKTQYF
TGTGCCAGCAGCGCAGGACAGGGATGGAAGACCCAGTACTTC
>TRBD1|TRBJ1-1|TRBV29-1|-
CSGTAGTGTPEAFF
TGCAGCGGCACCGCCGGGACAGGGACGCCTGAAGCTTTCTTT
>-|TRBJ1-1|TRBV7-9|-
CASSPRGMNTEAFF
TGTGCCAGCAGCCCCAGAGGGATGAACACTGAAGCTTTCTTT
>TRBD1|TRBJ2-2|TRBV27|once
CASRSRGHDTGELFF
TGTGCCAGCAGGTCGAGGGGGCACGACACCGGGGAGCTGTTTTTT
>-|TRBJ2-1|TRBV7-3|few
CASSLRRGPYNEQFF
TGTGCCAGCAGCTTAAGGCGGGGGCCTTACAATGAGCAGTTCTTC
>-|TRBJ1-1|TRBV29-1|-
CSVERRIEAFF
TGCAGCGTTGAGCGACGGATTGAAGCTTTCTTT
>-|TRBJ2-5|TRBV6-5|few
CASSYRGETQYF
TGTGCCAGCAGTTATCGCGGAGAGACCCAGTACTTC
>-|TRBJ1-2|TRBV29-1|-
CSATPGSSPNGYTF
TGCAGCGCAACCCCCGGGAGTTCCCCTAATGGCTACACCTTC
>-|TRBJ2-3|TRBV4-1|few
CASSQVESDTQYF
TGCGCCAGCAGCCAAGTTGAGTCAGATACGCAGTATTTT
>-|TRBJ2-1|TRBV4-1|few
CASSPLIQGLDYNEQFF
TGCGCCAGCAGCCCCTTGATCCAGGGGCTCGATTACAATGAGCAGTTCTTC
>-|TRBJ1-6|TRBV7-9|-
CASSLAGAGSSYNSPLHF
TGTGCCAGCAGCTTAGCGGGAGCAGGCAGCTCCTATAATTCACCCCTCCACTTT
>TRBD1|TRBJ2-4|TRBV27|few
CASRPTGAKNIQYF
TGTGCCAGCAGGCCGACAGGGGCCAAAAACATTCAGTACTTC
>-|TRBJ1-1|TRBV5-1|-
CASSLQGMNTEAFF
TGCGCCAGCAGCTTGCAGGGGATGAACACTGAAGCTTTCTTT
>-|TRBJ1-2|TRBV7-8|-
CASSRRTANYGYTF
TGTGCCAGCAGCAGACGGACAGCTAACTATGGCTACACCTTC
>TRBD1|TRBJ1-2|TRBV29-1|-
CSVVTGGLNGYTF
TGCAGCGTCGTGACAGGGGGCTTAAATGGCTACACCTTC
>-|TRBJ2-2|TRBV30|-
CAWSGGGSAGELFF
TGTGCCTGGAGCGGGGGCGGTAGCGCCGGGGAGCTGTTTTTT
>TRBD2|TRBJ2-5|TRBV5-6|-
CASSLLAGNQETQYF
TGTGCCAGCAGCTTGCTAGCGGGCAACCAAGAGACCCAGTACTTC
>-|TRBJ1-2|TRBV6-5|-
CASSYSGGSNYGYTF
TGTGCCAGCAGTTACTCGGGCGGCAGTAACTATGGCTACACCTTC
>-|TRBJ2-1|TRBV6-6|few
CASATSRDTGLNEQFF
TGTGCCAGCGCTACGTCGCGGGACACCGGCTTGAATGAGCAGTTCTTC
>-|TRBJ2-5|TRBV2|-
CASMGSGETQYF
TGTGCCAGCATGGGGAGCGGAGAGACCCAGTACTTC
>-|TRBJ2-3|TRBV11-2|-
CASSYTGTPDTQYF
TGTGCCAGCAGCTACACAGGGACCCCGGATACGCAGTATTTT
>-|TRBJ2-7|TRBV30|few
CAWSPTRGDEQYF
TGTGCCTGGAGTCCCACCCGTGGGGATGAGCAGTACTTC
>-|TRBJ2-6|TRBV4-1|-
CASSQGVSGANVLTF
TGCGCCAGCAGCCAAGGGGTTTCTGGGGCCAACGTCCTGACTTTC
>-|TRBJ2-3|TRBV30|-
CAWSVGWADTQYF
TGTGCCTGGAGTGTAGGCTGGGCAGATACGCAGTATTTT
>-|TRBJ1-3|TRBV6-6|-
CASERDRSGNTIYF
TGTGCCAGCGAGCGGGACCGATCTGGAAACACCATATATTTT
>TRBD2|TRBJ2-3|TRBV4-1|-
CASSQQLAGFTDTQYF
TGCGCCAGCAGCCAACAACTAGCGGGATTCACAGATACGCAGTATTTT
>-|TRBJ2-6|TRBV29-1|-
CSVAAGANVLTF
TGCAGCGTTGCGGCTGGGGCCAACGTCCTGACTTTC
>-|TRBJ1-3|TRBV29-1|-
CSARGRDSGNTIYF
TGCAGCGCTCGAGGGAGGGACTCTGGAAACACCATATATTTT
>TRBD2|TRBJ2-4|TRBV6-5|-
CASSPPGGMNIQYF
TGTGCCAGCAGCCCTCCGGGGGGAATGAACATTCAGTACTTC
>-|TRBJ1-6|TRBV4-1|-
CASSQDPAQGGSPLHF
TGCGCCAGCAGCCAAGATCCCGCACAGGGTGGCTCACCCCTCCACTTT
>-|TRBJ1-1|TRBV2|-
CASKTGPTEAFF
TGTGCCAGCAAAACAGGGCCCACTGAAGCTTTCTTT
>-|TRBJ2-3|TRBV4-1|-
CASSQKGLWDTQYF
TGCGCCAGCAGCCAGAAGGGCCTTTGGGATACGCAGTATTTT
>-|TRBJ2-2|TRBV11-1|-
CASSYRRVDTGELFF
TGTGCCAGCAGCTATCGACGGGTAGACACCGGGGAGCTGTTTTTT
>TRBD1|TRBJ2-3|TRBV29-1|few
CSVVTGGAADTQYF
TGCAGCGTTGTGACAGGGGGCGCGGCGGATACGCAGTATTTT
>TRBD1|TRBJ2-3|TRBV5-6|-
CASSLPTGITDTQYF
TGTGCCAGCAGCTTGCCGACAGGGATCACAGATACGCAGTATTTT
>-|TRBJ2-7|TRBV6-5|-
CASSPVGSTYEQYF
TGTGCCAGCAGCCCTGTGGGCAGCACCTACGAGCAGTACTTC
>TRBD2|TRBJ2-7|TRBV11-3|few
CASSSNRDYFHEQYF
TGTGCCAGCAGCTCCAACCGGGACTATTTCCACGAGCAGTACTTC
>-|TRBJ2-5|TRBV30|few
CAWSARGAETQYF
TGTGCCTGGAGCGCGAGGGGGGCGGAGACCCAGTACTTC
>TRBD1|TRBJ2-3|TRBV29-1|-
CSVLKGALTDTQYF
TGCAGCGTTTTGAAGGGGGCTCTCACAGATACGCAGTATTTT
>-|TRBJ1-2|TRBV7-9|once
CASSPTAKDGYTF
TGTGCCAGCTCACCGACGGCAAAGGATGGCTACACCTTC
>-|TRBJ1-1|TRBV19|-
CASSIWGRVNTEAFF
TGTGCCAGTAGTATTTGGGGCAGAGTGAACACTGAAGCTTTCTTT
>-|TRBJ1-5|TRBV25-1|-
CASSVYQPQHF
TGTGCCAGCAGTGTGTATCAGCCCCAGCATTTT
>-|TRBJ2-7|TRBV30|-
CAWSVEGGKVF
TGTGCCTGGAGTGTGGAGGGGGGCAAGGTCTTC
>-|TRBJ2-5|TRBV20-1|few
CSAGGPQATNF
TGCAGTGCTGGCGGGCCTCAAGCCACAAACTTC
>-|TRBJ2-1|TRBV30|-
CACHRDIYNEQFF
TGTGCCTGTCACCGGGACATTTACAATGAGCAGTTCTTC
>TRBD2|TRBJ2-2|TRBV7-2|-
CASTAGGTGELFF
TGTGCCAGTACCGCGGGGGGCACCGGGGAGCTGTTTTTT
>-|TRBJ2-1|TRBV25-1|-
CASSSRTYEQFF
TGTGCCAGCAGTTCGCGGACGTATGAGCAGTTCTTC
>-|TRBJ1-5|TRBV4-2|-
CASSQDRGAGGQPQHF
TGTGCCAGCAGCCAAGATCGGGGGGCCGGAGGCCAGCCCCAGCATTTT
>-|TRBJ2-7|TRBV2|-
CASKQTESSYEQYF
TGTGCCAGCAAGCAGACGGAAAGCTCCTACGAGCAGTACTTC
>TRBD2|TRBJ2-5|TRBV19|-
CASSFGLAGRETQYF
TGTGCCAGTAGCTTCGGACTAGCTGGGCGGGAGACCCAGTACTTC